This T cell receptor (beta chain) came from a study of blood T cell repertoires in COVID-19. Across the whole study: Researchers got acute and convalescent COVID-19 samples from the United States, Italy and Spain. The analysed material was cDNA or gDNA that came from T cells, B-cell-depleted T cells, or PBMCs.

The CDR3 sequence is 14 residues long. Germline V CDR1 and CDR2: MNHEY, SMNVEV (reference sequence). Trimming cost V 4 bases and J 3 bases, with 9 bases left between them. Study processing details: Scientists estimated how many nucleated cells there were by amplifying reference gene primers. Here immunoSEQ multiplex PCR was the method, and the copy in TCRdb shows in-frame clones only, minus some. V and J calls and clone size follow that table, whereas D and trimming were derived from the DNA. The sample includes some 160,000 clones, about four fifths seen only once; the top ten take about 11%. The sequence came from a man in his 70s with active or convalescent COVID-19. Sequences were obtained from peripheral blood. The chain uses TRBV27 and TRBJ1-4; D is perhaps TRBD1 (5 bases). The CDR3 region is CASSSRAANEKLFF. For the CDR3, the DNA is TGTGCCAGCAGTTCCAGGGCGGCTAATGAAAAACTGTTTTTT. Together with reference TRBV27 and TRBJ1-4, the CDR3 gives the full variable domain: EAQVTQNPRYLITVTGKKLTVTCSQNMNHEYMSWYRQDPGLGLRQIYYSMNVEVTDKGDVPEGYKVSRKEKRNFPLILESPSPNQTSLYFCASSSRAANEKLFFGSGTQLSVL.